The clone carrying this TCR beta chain was counted at least ten times. This specimen belongs to a study of tumor-infiltrating lymphocytes in primary liver carcinoma. The source material, about 19-30 mg of unsorted bulk tissue, was used to co-extract RNA and DNA. Researchers generated TCR beta cDNA from about 450 ng of total RNA, relying on a constant-region primer. Three nested multiplex PCR rounds of slightly modified ARM-PCR generated TCR beta libraries. TCRdb passed the multiplex PCR reads through MiXCR, listing each CDR3 protein once. The repertoire consists of approximately 92,000 distinct CDR3 sequences, with roughly 69% occurring once and the leading ten covering roughly 10%. The TCR was taken from a woman between 55 and 75 years old with primary liver carcinoma and hepatitis B virus infection. The sequenced sample consisted of liver tumor tissue from sampling region 5. The subset: tumor region T5, tumor centre.

The CDR3 coding sequence is TGTGCCAGCAGTCGGGAGACTAGGGTAGGCGAGCAGTTCTTC. Its translation: CASSRETRVGEQFF. V usage is TRBV6-1 and J usage is TRBJ2-1; the D gene is possibly TRBD2 (6 bases). The CDR3 loop spans 14 amino acids. The germline V and J ends were trimmed by 5 bases and 10 bases, with 18 bases remaining between them. Germline V gene data show CDR1 as MNHNS and CDR2 as SASEGT.